The following is a T cell receptor beta chain sequence with its context. Its cognate antigen has yet to be identified. Base quality data are lacking; no much larger clone is found one base away. The CDR3, cysteine through phenylalanine, is 16 amino acids long. The DNA shown is the 48-base CDR3, in frame from base 1. The germline V gene provides CDR1 SGHAT and CDR2 FQNNGV. V lost 5 bases and J lost 2 bases, and the count of bases not matched to a germline gene is 11. The record originates from a study of T cell responses to AZD1222 COVID-19 vaccine (dated by TCRdb to the early 2020s). Background for the entire study: A total of more than 230 trial participants underwent TCR sequencing, of whom some 210 received two doses of AZD1222 and about 26 received two doses of the MenACWY control vaccine. Trial participants were enrolled by age into subgroups of 18-55, 56-69 and 70-plus years, and 148, 28 and 57 TCR-sequenced participants, respectively, were included in these subgroups. Summary of the overall study and its limitations: The 56-69-year group was small, and its depth increase did not reach significance, likely because of low power. Only 5 to 7 AZD1222 recipients were SARS-CoV-2 seropositive at baseline, limiting conclusions about previously exposed vaccinees. Because no samples from the day 14 peak response were available, repertoires could be characterized only after the peak T cell response. After two AZD1222 doses, spike-specific TCR breadth and depth were significantly higher than at day 0 and than in MenACWY recipients. Most participants were white British and females outnumbered males, and the authors suggested that clonal diversity may have been underestimated. Vaccine-associated CD4 TCRs spanned the whole spike protein, with dominant responses in regions 160-218 and 743-854. Epitopes outside the regions mutated in the B.1.351 and B.1.1.7 variants were reportedly recognized by nearly half of the unique spike-specific TCRs.

The CDR3 regions of human TCRbeta chains were analyzed by immunosequencing. Turning to the authors' computational methods: TCRs in the repertoires were matched against a reference library of SARS-CoV-2-specific TCRs that had been generated with the MIRA antigen-specificity platform. Breadth was defined as the fraction of unique TCRs that were SARS-CoV-2-associated. Depth was defined as the fraction of total T cells that were SARS-CoV-2-associated. Each spike-specific TCR was assigned to its reactive spike region and to a CD4 or CD8 class using the MIRA data. Log10-transformed breadth and depth values were compared by one-way ANOVA with Sidak's multiple comparisons tests. Entries here come from immuneACCESS through TCRdb and include only in-frame sequences with V and J called. Some clones fail to appear in such tables; in the studies checked, an unresolved V gene covers under half of the shortfall, and the cause of the remainder is unknown. From that table come the V and J calls and clone size; the DNA was used to work out D and trimming. For this sample there are some 95,000 clones; 88% appear just once. The ten largest clonotypes hold 12% of the sample.

Per the publication, the time point label means: about 28 days (+/-7) after the second vaccine dose. AZD1222 recipients whose second dose came at about 4 weeks and those whose second dose came at about 12 weeks were combined into one group, since spike-specific TCR depth and breadth did not differ between the two schedules. The vaccinee samples were drawn from two UK trials, COV001 and COV002, one of which was a single-blind randomized controlled phase 2/3 trial testing AZD1222 (ChAdOx1 nCoV-19) in healthy adults. Trial participant PBMC samples were collected at day 0 and day 28 after the second dose for TCRbeta chain sequencing.

The receptor was isolated from an adult who received the AZD1222 COVID-19 vaccine. The specimen comprised peripheral blood, sampled 28 days after the second AZD1222 dose. In this chain, TRBV11-2 is recombined with TRBJ2-7; TRBD1 matches 8 bases in the middle. The CDR3 amino acid sequence is: CASSLASGTGTYEQYF. Read as DNA, the sequence is TGTGCCAGCAGCCTCGCCTCCGGGACAGGCACCTACGAGCAGTACTTC.